This T cell receptor beta chain is from a study of a mutant IDH1 vaccine in newly diagnosed glioma. Study at large: Of treated patients, approximately 62% were men and 37.5% women, averaging 40.4 years.

On this clone itself: Antigen: not known.

Sequenced by immunoSEQ multiplex PCR; TCRdb stores in-frame clones only, minus some. The sample consists of about 42,000 clones, roughly 84% of them appearing once. The time point is: week 35, safety follow-up. Topical imiquimod accompanied each vaccine dose, which consisted of 300 ug of mutant IDH1 20-mer peptide. The sample was PBMCs, taken from a glioma patient whose treatment included an IDH1 peptide vaccine. The sequence was obtained from a woman between 45 and 65 years old with glioma.

Written as DNA, the CDR3 is TGTGCCTGGAGGGCGATCACAGGGGCCAACGTCCTGACTTTC. It encodes CAWRAITGANVLTF. This rearrangement joins TRBV30 to TRBJ2-6; unclear D gene. The V end lost 3 bases, the J end lost 4 bases, and 10 bases lay between the germline ends. The CDR3 is 14 residues long. CDR1 is GTSNPN, CDR2 SVGIG, per germline (reference sequence).